The TCR beta chain described here comes from a study of vaccination effects on CD4 cells after COVID-19 (dated by TCRdb to the early 2020s). About the full investigation: Each participant received two doses of an mRNA SARS-CoV-2 vaccine, either BNT162b2 or mRNA-1273. Pre-vaccine samples were drawn from two convalescent patients 16 days and one week before the first dose, at 142 and 148 days after COVID-19 diagnosis. In both COVID-19 convalescent patients and infection-naive vaccine recipients, the study compared SARS-CoV-2 spike-specific CD4+ TCR repertoires from before mRNA vaccination with those from after it. A total of some eleven COVID-19 convalescent patients and several SARS-CoV-2-naive healthy vaccine recipients were included in the full study. In the study, cultures from other donors were sequenced using the Oncomine TCR Beta short-read assay on an Illumina iSeq 100.

Counted from cysteine to phenylalanine, this CDR3 has 15 amino acids. CDR3 DNA only is kept here, 45 bases in frame from base 1. The germline V gene (reference sequence) sets CDR1 to LNHNV and CDR2 to YYDKDF. For this chain, trimming is 2 bases at the V end and 6 bases at the J end, and the number of junction bases without a gene match is 6. Library preparation employed the immunoSEQ multiplex PCR assay. DNA from the cultured, isolated CD4+ T cells was subjected to TCR beta CDR3 sequencing. Under the source paper's analysis protocol: Non-productive TCR sequences were removed and reads were trimmed to the CDR3 region, keeping CDR3s of at least 7 amino acids. The MANAFEST web app was used to identify antigen-specific clonotypes by comparing expansion in peptide wells with expansion in reference cultures. For clones to be considered positive, expansion at FDR<0.05 versus reference and all other wells, an odds ratio above 5, and a frequency above 0.1% in two replicate wells were required. Cross-reactive clonotypes were defined as significantly expanded in SARS-CoV-2 spike wells and in at least one common cold coronavirus spike condition. CDR3 similarity was assessed by Levenshtein distance using the stringdist R package, and unrooted trees were constructed with ape in R 3.6.1. TCRdb stores this immuneACCESS table with in-frame sequences only. Part of the clones is absent; in the studies checked, under half of the shortfall reflects unresolved V genes, and no reason is known for the rest. V and J calls and clone size are as listed in that table; D and trimming were resolved from the DNA. For this sample there are tens of thousands of clones; around 75% appear just once. 25% to 35% of the sample is held by the ten biggest clonotypes.

As to this clone: Its target antigen remains unknown. No qualities accompany the bases; no much larger clone lies one base away.

Beyond this particular receptor, the publication reports: The study was limited by a small number of convalescent patients, and early post-infection timepoints were lacking. Marked clonal contraction was observed in both infection-induced and vaccine-induced clones at late post-vaccination timepoints, consistent with waning T cell responses. Among convalescent patients, the spike-reactive repertoire after vaccination was made up mainly of new vaccine-induced clones that were largely distinct from the clones induced by infection.

In the ViraFEST assay, PBMC were stimulated with viral peptide pools, and antigen-specific CD4+ T cell clonotypes were then identified by expansion using TCR sequencing. After around 10 days of culture, CD4+ T cells were isolated with the EasySep CD4+ T cell isolation kit. Convalescent patients had PCR-confirmed SARS-CoV-2 infection between March and December 2020, before Alpha, Beta and Delta variants emerged in the United States. Approximately 2 million PBMC per well were cultured with about 9.6 ug/ml peptides in IMDM containing roughly 5% human AB serum, roughly 9.5 IU/ml IL-2 and gentamicin. On days 3 and 7, half of the culture medium was replaced with fresh IL-2-containing medium. Each peptide stimulation condition was cultured in triplicate wells unless otherwise noted. Using Ficoll-Paque Plus gradient centrifugation, PBMC were separated from whole blood and then either used fresh or cryopreserved at -140C. Genomic DNA was extracted from cultured CD4+ T cells with the QIAamp micro DNA kit.

The specimen was CD4+ T cells from PBMCs cultured with a peptide pool, collected before COVID-19 vaccination. This TCR derives from a human donor who had a prior SARS-CoV-2 infection. The rearranged chain carries TRBV15 and TRBJ2-1; 8 central nucleotides agree with TRBD2. The CDR3 amino acid sequence is: CATSRTGLVFNEQFF. In nucleotides, the sequence is TGTGCCACCAGCAGAACGGGACTAGTATTCAATGAGCAGTTCTTC.